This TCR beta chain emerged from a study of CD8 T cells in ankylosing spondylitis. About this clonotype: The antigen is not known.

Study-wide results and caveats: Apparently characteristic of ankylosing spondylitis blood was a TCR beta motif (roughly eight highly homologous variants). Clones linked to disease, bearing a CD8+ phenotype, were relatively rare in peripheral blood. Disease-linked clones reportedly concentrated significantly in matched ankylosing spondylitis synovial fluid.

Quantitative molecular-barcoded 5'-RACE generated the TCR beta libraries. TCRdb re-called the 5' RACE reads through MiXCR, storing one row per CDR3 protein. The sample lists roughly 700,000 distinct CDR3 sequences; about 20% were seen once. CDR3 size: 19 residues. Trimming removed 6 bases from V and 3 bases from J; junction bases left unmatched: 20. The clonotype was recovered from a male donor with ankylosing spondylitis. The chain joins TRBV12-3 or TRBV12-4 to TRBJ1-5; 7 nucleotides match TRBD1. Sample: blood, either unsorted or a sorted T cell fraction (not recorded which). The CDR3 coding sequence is TGTGCCAGCAGGGATGAGGGTGGGTACGGGACAGATAACAATCAGCCCCAGCATTTT. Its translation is CASRDEGGYGTDNNQPQHF.